These T cell receptor beta chains were read from a single sample in a study of T cell repertoires in cytomegalovirus infection. TCRdb re-called the reads through MiXCR, storing one row per CDR3 protein. Of 310,000 or so distinct CDR3 sequences in the sample, 17% were seen once. Sequences were obtained from PBMCs. The source of these receptors is a human donor in good health (CMV status not recorded). Some clones in this sample may be carry-over from other donors' samples. Both conserved end residues are part of each CDR3. A D gene is named only where the DNA matches it firmly. For some rows the clone size is stated as once, few or many, or as a class when expanded; others skip it.

TRBD2,.,TRBJ2-1,TRBV27,TGTGCCACCCAAACTAGCGCGGCAACTACTTACAATGAGCAGTTCTTC,CATQTSAATTYNEQFF
.,many,TRBJ1-3,TRBV11-3,TGTGCCAGCAGCTTACAAGCAGGGACTGGAAACACCATATATTTT,CASSLQAGTGNTIYF
TRBD1,many,TRBJ2-3,TRBV7-2,TGTGCCAGCAGCACTGGGACAGCCGGGATTGGAGATACGCAGTATTTT,CASSTGTAGIGDTQYF
.,few,TRBJ1-1,TRBV20-1,TGCAGTGCTAGCCCTGTCCCGAACACTGAAGCTTTCTTT,CSASPVPNTEAFF
.,.,TRBJ1-1,TRBV6-5,TGTGCCAGCAGTGTGCAGGGAAACATGAACACTGAAGCTTTCTTT,CASSVQGNMNTEAFF
TRBD1,many,TRBJ1-3,TRBV28,TGTGCCAGCAGTCCACCGGGACAGGGATCTGGAAACACCATATATTTT,CASSPPGQGSGNTIYF
.,.,TRBJ1-6,TRBV2,TGTGCCAGCAGTGGGCAGGTGGATAGTAATTCACCCCTCCACTTT,CASSGQVDSNSPLHF
.,.,TRBJ2-1,TRBV6-5,TGTGCCAGCAGTTACTCACTCGGGACCTCCGTCAACAATGAGCAGTTCTTC,CASSYSLGTSVNNEQFF
.,many,TRBJ2-7,TRBV27,TGTGCCAGCAGTTTAGCTACAGGGATGTCCTACGAGCAGTACTTC,CASSLATGMSYEQYF
.,.,TRBJ1-4,TRBV4-2,TGTGCCAACGACAGACAGAATGAAAAACTGTTTTTT,CANDRQNEKLFF
.,.,TRBJ2-2,TRBV25-1,TGTGCCAGCAGTGGGCGCTCGAGAAGCACCGGGGAGCTGTTTTTT,CASSGRSRSTGELFF
.,few,TRBJ2-6,TRBV12-3/TRBV12-4,TGTGCCAGCAGTCCGCTAACCTCTGGGGCCAACGTCCTGACTTTC,CASSPLTSGANVLTF
.,.,TRBJ2-5,TRBV19,TGTGCCAGTAGCCAGAACGGAGAGACCCAGTACTTC,CASSQNGETQYF
TRBD1,.,TRBJ2-4,TRBV9,TGTGCCAGCAGCAGCGGACAGGGGGGGTACATTCAGTACTTC,CASSSGQGGYIQYF
TRBD2,.,TRBJ2-7,TRBV18,TGTGCCAGCTCAGCTAGCGGGGGGGCCGACTACGAGCAGTACTTC,CASSASGGADYEQYF
TRBD2,few,TRBJ2-5,TRBV20-1,TGCAGTGCCCCTGACGGGGGGGGGCCCCAAGAGACCCAGTACTTC,CSAPDGGGPQETQYF
.,.,TRBJ2-7,TRBV7-9,TGTGCCAGCAGCTTATATTTAAGGGACAAGGGCTCCGAGCAGTACTTC,CASSLYLRDKGSEQYF
TRBD1,.,TRBJ2-1,TRBV5-5,TGTGCCAGCAGCTCCGGAAGGGACAGGACTACAGTTGAGCAGTTCTTC,CASSSGRDRTTVEQFF
TRBD1,many,TRBJ2-3,TRBV24-1,TGTGCCACCAGTGCCCCGGGACAGGGGACAGATACGCAGTATTTT,CATSAPGQGTDTQYF
TRBD2,few,TRBJ2-5,TRBV20-1,TGCAGTGCTATCCTAGCGGGGGGTCCTCAAGAGACCCAGTACTTC,CSAILAGGPQETQYF
.,.,TRBJ1-1,TRBV18,TGTGCCAGCTCACCCTCCCAGGGATATGAAGCTTTCTTT,CASSPSQGYEAFF
TRBD1,.,TRBJ2-2,TRBV20-1,TGCAGTGCTAGAGATTATATGGACAGGGGCACCGGGGAGCTGTTTTTT,CSARDYMDRGTGELFF
.,few,TRBJ2-1,TRBV6-2/TRBV6-3,TGTGCCAGCAGTTACGGATGGGGGACCTACAATGAGCAGTTCTTC,CASSYGWGTYNEQFF
TRBD1,few,TRBJ1-5,TRBV11-2,TGTGCCAGCAGCTTAACACAGGGGTGGCCCCAGCATTTT,CASSLTQGWPQHF
TRBD1,.,TRBJ2-1,TRBV20-1,TGCAGTGCTACATTCTCGGGACAGGGCTATGAGCAGTTCTTC,CSATFSGQGYEQFF
TRBD2,many,TRBJ2-1,TRBV5-4,TGTGCCAGCAGCTTGGGAGCGGGGCAGCGTTACAATGAGCAGTTCTTC,CASSLGAGQRYNEQFF
.,many,TRBJ2-1,TRBV7-2,TGTGCCATATCCGGGCCCCTCGGAAAGTTCTTC,CAISGPLGKFF
.,.,TRBJ1-3,TRBV4-1,TGCGCCAGCAGCCAAGTCTTGGCCACTTCCCCCATATATTTT,CASSQVLATSPIYF
.,.,TRBJ2-2,TRBV7-3,TGTGCCAGCAGTTCGACAGCGAACACCGGGGAGCTGTTTTTT,CASSSTANTGELFF
TRBD1,.,TRBJ2-1,TRBV19,TGTGCCAGTAGTATAGCCCCCGACAGGGGGGACAACAATGAGCAGTTCTTC,CASSIAPDRGDNNEQFF
.,.,TRBJ1-2,TRBV10-3,TGTGCCATCACAGGGGAGGCTAACTATGGCTACACCTTC,CAITGEANYGYTF
.,many,TRBJ1-1,TRBV6-1,TGTGCCAGCAGTGAAGCGCTTAGACAGCACAGTGAAGCTTTCTTT,CASSEALRQHSEAFF
.,many,TRBJ2-7,TRBV7-9,TGTGCCAGCAGCGACAACTACGAGCAGTACTTC,CASSDNYEQYF
TRBD1,few,TRBJ2-7,TRBV5-4,TGTGCCAGCAGTAACCCGGGACAGGGCACCTACGAGCAGTACTTC,CASSNPGQGTYEQYF
.,many,TRBJ1-2,TRBV28,TGTGCCAGCAGTTTAGGGCAGGGGCACTATGGCTACACCTTC,CASSLGQGHYGYTF
.,many,TRBJ2-3,TRBV12-3/TRBV12-4,TGTGCCAGCAGTTTATCCTCGGTAGGAGGGGTTGACACAGATACGCAGTATTTT,CASSLSSVGGVDTDTQYF
TRBD1,.,TRBJ2-7,TRBV20-1,TGCAGTGCTAGGGCGACAGGGTGGGGCGAGCAGTACTTC,CSARATGWGEQYF
TRBD1,.,TRBJ2-7,TRBV27,TGTGCCAGCAAAGGTTGGGACAGGGGGCCGTACGAGCAGTACTTC,CASKGWDRGPYEQYF